This T cell receptor (beta chain) originates from a study of blood T cell repertoires in COVID-19. Profiled with immunoSEQ multiplex PCR; TCRdb holds only in-frame clones, not every one. The sample includes some 150,000 clones, about nine tenths seen only once; the top ten take 3.9%. This clone was seen more than once but under ten times. The CDR3 runs to 15 residues. V was pared by 1 base and J by 6 bases, with 15 bases between. CDR1 is WSHSY and CDR2 is SAAADI in the germline V gene. This receptor was identified in a woman aged 55-70 years who had recovered from COVID-19. The material sequenced was peripheral blood. The rearrangement uses TRBV10-2 and TRBJ1-1; possible D gene TRBD1, 6 bases. The CDR3 loop is CASSEFGGRTAEAFF. In DNA form, the CDR3 reads TGCGCCAGCAGTGAGTTCGGGGGGCGCACCGCTGAAGCTTTCTTT.